This TCR beta chain is drawn from a study of T cells in Graves' hyperthyroidism and ophthalmopathy. From germline, CDR1 is SQVTM and CDR2 ANQGSEA. This CDR3 is 16 amino acids long. V dropped 0 bases and J dropped 1; count of bases not matched to a gene: 7. The CDR3 regions of TCR beta were amplified from RNA transcripts. First-round RT-PCR of the TCR CDR3 relied on the HTBI primer set. TCRdb analysed the multiplex PCR reads with MiXCR anew, one entry per CDR3 protein. Altogether roughly 560,000 distinct CDR3 sequences are present, roughly 15% being singletons, with the ten largest covering about 3.9%. This clonotype has a count of ten or more.

J is TRBJ2-5 and V is TRBV29-1; 8 nucleotides match TRBD1. This sequence originates from a woman in her thirties or forties with Graves' ophthalmopathy. Sequencing was done on a sample of blood. CDR3 sequence: CSVEDRGQVGQETQYF. CDR3 nucleotides: TGCAGCGTTGAAGATCGGGGACAGGTGGGCCAAGAGACCCAGTACTTC. Full variable domain (remainder filled in from reference TRBV29-1 and TRBJ2-5): SAVISQKPSRDICQRGTSLTIQCQVDSQVTMMFWYRQQPGQSLTLIATANQGSEATYESGFVIDKFPISRPNLTFSTLTVSNMSPEDSSIYLCSVEDRGQVGQETQYFGPGTRLLVL.